Each of the 8 T cell receptor beta chains below was sequenced from the same sample in a study of blood T cell repertoires in COVID-19. The table came from immunoSEQ multiplex PCR; TCRdb's copy has only in-frame clones and leaves some out. The sample has about 150,000 clones, under 90% seen once. Sequenced material: peripheral blood. Receptors originate from a woman aged 80 or over with active or convalescent COVID-19.

The chain joins TRBV5-1 to TRBJ2-5; 8 nucleotides line up with TRBD1. V was clipped by 4 bases and J by 5 bases; unmatched bases: 10. The germline V gene has CDR1 SGHRS and CDR2 YFSETQ. CDR3 length: 15 amino acids. CDR3 sequence: CASSADRVATETQYF. CDR3 sequence (DNA): TGCGCCAGCAGCGCGGACAGGGTCGCCACGGAGACCCAGTACTTC. Full variable domain (remainder filled in from reference TRBV5-1 and TRBJ2-5): KAGVTQTPRYLIKTRGQQVTLSCSPISGHRSVSWYQQTPGQGLQFLFEYFSETQRNKGNFPGRFSGRQFSNSRSEMNVSTLELGDSALYLCASSADRVATETQYFGPGTRLLVL.

The rearrangement uses TRBV7-9 and TRBJ2-2, with 7 bases identical to TRBD2. Per the germline V gene, CDR1 is SEHNR and CDR2 is FQNEAQ (reference sequence). The length of the CDR3 is 15 residues. Germline trimming cut 5 bases from V and 1 base from J; bases unmatched to any gene: 4. The CDR3 protein is CASSPTGGNTGELFF. The CDR3 DNA is TGTGCCAGCAGCCCCACGGGGGGGAACACCGGGGAGCTGTTTTTT.

The chain has TRBV15 and TRBJ2-7, with TRBD1 identical over 7 bases. The CDR3 consists of 15 residues. J was trimmed by 2 bases and V by 1 base; bases with no gene match: 5. Per germline, CDR1 LNHNV and CDR2 YYDKDF (reference sequence). The CDR3 DNA sequence: TGTGCCACCAGCAGAGGTCCGGGACAGACCTACGAGCAGTACTTC. Translation: CATSRGPGQTYEQYF.

Details on this clone: A junction boundary mismatches the germline segment, possibly from a read error. This chain uses TRBV30 with TRBJ1-1; D possibly corresponds to TRBD1 (5 bases). The CDR3 covers 11 residues. Germline CDR1 is GTSNPN and CDR2 is SVGIG (reference sequence). Written as DNA, the CDR3 is TGTGCCTGGAGTGTCGGGCGGGGCCTTTGGTTT. Encoded protein: CAWSVGRGLWF.

This chain uses TRBV28 with TRBJ1-2; D call uncertain. In germline, CDR1 is MDHEN, CDR2 SYDVKM. The V gene lost 2 bases and the J gene lost 4 bases, with 14 bases spanning the gap. This CDR3 is built from 15 residues. The CDR3 DNA follows: TGTGCCAGCAGTTTAGTCGGTGCCATCGCCTATGGCTACACCTTC. It codes for CASSLVGAIAYGYTF.

Only one count was recorded for this clone. This chain uses TRBV21-1 with TRBJ1-5; the table names TRBD1, a call not compared with the DNA. TRBV21-1 has pseudogene status. The CDR3 is made up of 16 amino acids. CDR3 nucleotide sequence: TGTGCCAGCAGCAAAGGCCCAGGGGTTAAGAATCAGCCCCAGCATTTT. Amino acid sequence: CASSKGPGVKNQPQHF.

This chain links TRBV6-5 with TRBJ2-3; D might be TRBD2 (5 bases). The CDR3 sequence is 13 residues long. In germline, CDR1 is MNHEY, CDR2 SVGAGI. Trimming took off 10 bases at V and 3 bases at J, with 14 bases between the two ends. The DNA for the CDR3 is TGTGCCACCGTCGGACTCTCGACAGATACGCAGTATTTT. Its translation is CATVGLSTDTQYF.

The J gene is TRBJ2-3, the V gene TRBV9, with a possible D match to TRBD2 (5 bases). The CDR3 runs 14 residues. From germline, CDR1 is SGDLS and CDR2 YYNGEE. Deletions cut 3 bases from V and 2 bases from J, with 10 bases between. CDR3 DNA sequence: TGTGCCAGCAGCGGGCGACGGGACACAGATACGCAGTATTTT. It yields the protein CASSGRRDTDTQYF.